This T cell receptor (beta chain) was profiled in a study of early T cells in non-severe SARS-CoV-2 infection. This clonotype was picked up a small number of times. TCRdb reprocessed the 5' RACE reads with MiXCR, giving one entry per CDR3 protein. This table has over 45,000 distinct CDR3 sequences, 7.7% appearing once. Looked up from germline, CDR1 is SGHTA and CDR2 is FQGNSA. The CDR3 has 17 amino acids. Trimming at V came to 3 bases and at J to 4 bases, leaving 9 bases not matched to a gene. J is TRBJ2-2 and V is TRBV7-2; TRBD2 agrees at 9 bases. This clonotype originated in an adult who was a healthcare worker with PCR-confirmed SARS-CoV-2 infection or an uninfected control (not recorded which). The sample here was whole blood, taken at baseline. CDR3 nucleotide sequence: TGTGCCAGCAGCTTCTCTCGGTTAGCGGGAGTCACCGGGGAGCTGTTTTTT. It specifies CASSFSRLAGVTGELFF.